This TCR beta chain was captured by sequencing in a study of radiotherapy plus CTLA-4 blockade in lung cancer. Study in general: Among enrolled patients, over 15% responded and more than 25% achieved disease control. Points from the study as a whole: Early blood T cell clone changes and increased post-radiation serum interferon-beta were reportedly the strongest response predictors. Blood TCR clones of tumor origin expanded after radiotherapy plus ipilimumab.

Method: immunoSEQ multiplex PCR; TCRdb's copy keeps in-frame clones and lacks some. The data hold 80,000 to 95,000 clones, with 80% to 85% observed a single time. Germline CDR1 ENHRY, CDR2 SYGVKD. CDR3 length: 13 amino acids. Between the trimmed V and J ends, which lost 6 bases and 8 bases, there was a span of 16 bases. As for this clone: Its antigen remains unknown.

This TCR was sampled from a human donor with non-small cell lung cancer who had stable disease on radiotherapy plus ipilimumab. The chain carries TRBV10-3 and TRBJ1-2, with D possibly matching TRBD1 (5 bases). Sequenced material: peripheral blood, taken from a patient treated with radiotherapy plus ipilimumab. The CDR3 nucleotides are TGTGCCATCAGAGACCCAGGGCCCCAAGGCTACACCTTC. Amino acids: CAIRDPGPQGYTF.